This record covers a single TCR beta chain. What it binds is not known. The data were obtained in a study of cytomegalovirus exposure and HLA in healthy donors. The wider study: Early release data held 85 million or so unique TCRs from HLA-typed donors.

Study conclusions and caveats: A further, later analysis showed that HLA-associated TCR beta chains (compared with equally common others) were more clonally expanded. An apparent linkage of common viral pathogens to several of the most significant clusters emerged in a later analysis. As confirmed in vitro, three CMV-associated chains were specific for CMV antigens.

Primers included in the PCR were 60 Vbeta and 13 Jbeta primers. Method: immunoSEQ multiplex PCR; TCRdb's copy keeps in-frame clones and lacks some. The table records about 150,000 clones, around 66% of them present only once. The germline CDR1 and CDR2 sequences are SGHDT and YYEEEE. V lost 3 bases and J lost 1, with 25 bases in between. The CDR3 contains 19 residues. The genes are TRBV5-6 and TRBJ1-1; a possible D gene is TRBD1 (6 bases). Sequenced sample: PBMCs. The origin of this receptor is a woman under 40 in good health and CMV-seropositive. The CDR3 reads CASSSPAWTRGGKNTEAFF. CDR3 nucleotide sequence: TGTGCCAGCAGCTCCCCAGCTTGGACGAGGGGGGGTAAGAACACTGAAGCTTTCTTT. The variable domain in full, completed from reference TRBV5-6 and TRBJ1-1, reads DAGVTQSPTHLIKTRGQQVTLRCSPKSGHDTVSWYQQALGQGPQFIFQYYEEEERQRGNFPDRFSGHQFPNYSSELNVNALLLGDSALYLCASSSPAWTRGGKNTEAFFGQGTRLTVV.